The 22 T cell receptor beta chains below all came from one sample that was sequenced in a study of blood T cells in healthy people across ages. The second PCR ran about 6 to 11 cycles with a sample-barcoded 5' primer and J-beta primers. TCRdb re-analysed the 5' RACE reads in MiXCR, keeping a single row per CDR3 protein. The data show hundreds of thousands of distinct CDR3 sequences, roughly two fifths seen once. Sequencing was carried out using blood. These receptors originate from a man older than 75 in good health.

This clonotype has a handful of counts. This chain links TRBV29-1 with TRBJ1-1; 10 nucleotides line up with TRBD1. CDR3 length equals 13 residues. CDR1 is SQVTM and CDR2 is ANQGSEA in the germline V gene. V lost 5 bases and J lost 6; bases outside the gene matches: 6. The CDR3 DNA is TGCAGCGTTATCCGGGACAGGGGCCCTGAAGCTTTCTTT. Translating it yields CSVIRDRGPEAFF.

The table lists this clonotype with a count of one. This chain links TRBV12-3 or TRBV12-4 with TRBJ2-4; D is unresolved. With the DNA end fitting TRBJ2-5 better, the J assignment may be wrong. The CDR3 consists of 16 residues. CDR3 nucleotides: TGTGCCAGCAGCCTAGGGCGCAAGCAAGCCCAAGAGACCCAGTACTTC. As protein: CASSLGRKQAQETQYF.

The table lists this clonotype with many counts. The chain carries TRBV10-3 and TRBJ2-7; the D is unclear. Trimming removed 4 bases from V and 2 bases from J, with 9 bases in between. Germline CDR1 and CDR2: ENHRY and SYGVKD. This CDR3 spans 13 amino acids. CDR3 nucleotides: TGTGCCATCAGTGTATCTGGGGCCTACGAGCAGTACTTC. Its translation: CAISVSGAYEQYF.

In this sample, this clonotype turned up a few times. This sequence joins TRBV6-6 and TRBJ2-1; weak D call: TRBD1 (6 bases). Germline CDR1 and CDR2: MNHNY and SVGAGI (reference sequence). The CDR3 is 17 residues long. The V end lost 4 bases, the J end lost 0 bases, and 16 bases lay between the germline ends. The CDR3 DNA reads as TGTGCCAGCAGTTCTAAGAGGGACACCCACTCCTACAATGAGCAGTTCTTC. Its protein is CASSSKRDTHSYNEQFF.

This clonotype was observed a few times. The CDR3 sequence: CAIGPGQGYGYTF. In nucleotides, the CDR3 is TGTGCCATCGGGCCGGGACAGGGTTATGGCTACACCTTC. The chain uses TRBV6-5 and TRBJ1-2, with TRBD1 identical over 9 bases. The length of the CDR3 is 13 residues. After removal of 10 bases from V and 5 bases from J, the junction contained 8 bases not matched to a gene. Germline V lookup: CDR1 MNHEY, CDR2 SVGAGI.

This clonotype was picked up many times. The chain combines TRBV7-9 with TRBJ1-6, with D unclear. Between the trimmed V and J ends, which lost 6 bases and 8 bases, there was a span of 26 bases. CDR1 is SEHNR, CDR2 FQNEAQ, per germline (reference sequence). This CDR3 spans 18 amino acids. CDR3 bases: TGTGCCAGCAGTAAATTCCGGGAGGGCCGAGTTATTTATTCACCCCTCCACTTT. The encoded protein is CASSKFREGRVIYSPLHF.

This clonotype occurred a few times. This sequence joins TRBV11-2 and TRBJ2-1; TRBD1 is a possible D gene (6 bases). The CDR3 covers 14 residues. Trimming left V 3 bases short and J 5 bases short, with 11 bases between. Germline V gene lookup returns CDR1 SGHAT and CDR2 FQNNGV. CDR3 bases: TGTGCCAGCAGCTTTTACAGGGCAGACAATGAGCAGTTCTTC. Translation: CASSFYRADNEQFF. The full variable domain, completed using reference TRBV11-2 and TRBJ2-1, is EAGVAQSPRYKIIEKRQSVAFWCNPISGHATLYWYQQILGQGPKLLIQFQNNGVVDDSQLPKDRFSAERLKGVDSTLKIQPAKLEDSAVYLCASSFYRADNEQFFGPGTRLTVL.

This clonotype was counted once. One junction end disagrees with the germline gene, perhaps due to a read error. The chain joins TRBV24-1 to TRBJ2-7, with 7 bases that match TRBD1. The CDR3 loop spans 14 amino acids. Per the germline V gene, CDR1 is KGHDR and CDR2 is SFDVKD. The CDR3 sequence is CATSSGQEAYGQYF. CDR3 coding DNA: TGTGCCACCAGTAGCGGACAGGAGGCCTACGGGCAGTACTTC.

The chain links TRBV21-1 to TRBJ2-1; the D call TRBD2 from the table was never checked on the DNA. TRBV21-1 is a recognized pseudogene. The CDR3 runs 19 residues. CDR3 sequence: CASSKEPQFGTSCLNEQFF. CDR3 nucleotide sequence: TGTGCCAGCAGCAAAGAACCCCAGTTCGGGACTAGCTGTCTCAATGAGCAGTTCTTC.

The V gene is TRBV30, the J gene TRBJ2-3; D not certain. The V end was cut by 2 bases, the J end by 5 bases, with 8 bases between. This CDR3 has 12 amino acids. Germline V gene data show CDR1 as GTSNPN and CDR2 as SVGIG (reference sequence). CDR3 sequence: CAWSMTGDTQYF. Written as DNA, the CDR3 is TGTGCCTGGAGTATGACGGGAGATACGCAGTATTTT. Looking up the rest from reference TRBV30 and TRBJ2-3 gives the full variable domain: SQTIHQWPATLVQPVGSPLSLECTVEGTSNPNLYWYRQAAGRGLQLLFYSVGIGQISSEVPQNLSASRPQDRQFILSSKKLLLSDSGFYLCAWSMTGDTQYFGPGTRLTVL.

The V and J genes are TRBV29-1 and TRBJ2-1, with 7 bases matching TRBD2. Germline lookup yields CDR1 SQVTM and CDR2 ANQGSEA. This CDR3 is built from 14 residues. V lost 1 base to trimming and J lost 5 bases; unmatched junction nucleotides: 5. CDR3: CSVEGQGGDNEQFF. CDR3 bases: TGCAGCGTTGAAGGGCAGGGAGGGGACAATGAGCAGTTCTTC.

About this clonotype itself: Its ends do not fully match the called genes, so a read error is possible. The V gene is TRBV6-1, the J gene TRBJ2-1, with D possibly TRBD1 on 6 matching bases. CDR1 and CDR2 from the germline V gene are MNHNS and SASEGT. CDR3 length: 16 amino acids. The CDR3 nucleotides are TGTGCCAGCAGTGAGAGACGGACCAGGGGCTACAATAAGCAGTTCTTC. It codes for CASSERRTRGYNKQFF.

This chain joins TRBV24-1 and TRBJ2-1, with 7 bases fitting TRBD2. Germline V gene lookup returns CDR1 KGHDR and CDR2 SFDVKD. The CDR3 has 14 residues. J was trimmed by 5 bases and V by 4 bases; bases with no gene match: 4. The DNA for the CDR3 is TGTGCCACCAGTGAGCCCGGGACTAACAATGAGCAGTTCTTC. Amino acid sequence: CATSEPGTNNEQFF.

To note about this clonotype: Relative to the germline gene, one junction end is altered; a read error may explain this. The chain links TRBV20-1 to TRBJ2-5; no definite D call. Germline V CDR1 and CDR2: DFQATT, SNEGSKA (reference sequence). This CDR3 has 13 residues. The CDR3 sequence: CGARRANQETQYF. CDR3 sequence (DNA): TGCGGTGCTAGAAGGGCGAACCAAGAGACCCAGTACTTC.

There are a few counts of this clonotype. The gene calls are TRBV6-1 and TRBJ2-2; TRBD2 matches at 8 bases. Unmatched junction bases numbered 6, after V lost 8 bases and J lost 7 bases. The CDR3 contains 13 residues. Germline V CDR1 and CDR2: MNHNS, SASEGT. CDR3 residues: CASRGGNVGELFF. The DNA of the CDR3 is TGTGCCAGCCGGGGGGGGAATGTCGGGGAGCTGTTTTTT.

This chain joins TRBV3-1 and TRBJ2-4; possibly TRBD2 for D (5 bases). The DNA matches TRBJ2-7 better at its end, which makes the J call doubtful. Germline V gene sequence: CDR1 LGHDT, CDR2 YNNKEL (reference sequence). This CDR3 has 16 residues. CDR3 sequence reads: CASSQPGSARNYEQYF. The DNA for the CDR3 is TGTGCCAGCAGCCAGCCGGGGAGCGCCAGAAACTACGAGCAGTACTTC.

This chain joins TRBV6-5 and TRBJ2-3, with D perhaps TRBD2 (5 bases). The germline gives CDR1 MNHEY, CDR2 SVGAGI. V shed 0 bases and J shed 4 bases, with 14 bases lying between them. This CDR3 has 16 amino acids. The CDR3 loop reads CASSYSPTSVADTQYF. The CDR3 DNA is TGTGCCAGCAGTTACTCACCCACTAGTGTTGCAGATACGCAGTATTTT.

In DNA, the CDR3 is TGTGCCAGCAGCTTAGCGCCTGTATCTGGGGACATTCAGTACTTC. This translates into CASSLAPVSGDIQYF. The J gene is TRBJ2-4, the V gene TRBV7-2, with unresolved D. V lost 0 bases and J lost 8, with 14 bases in between. Germline V gene lookup returns CDR1 SGHTA and CDR2 FQGNSA. The CDR3 totals 15 residues.

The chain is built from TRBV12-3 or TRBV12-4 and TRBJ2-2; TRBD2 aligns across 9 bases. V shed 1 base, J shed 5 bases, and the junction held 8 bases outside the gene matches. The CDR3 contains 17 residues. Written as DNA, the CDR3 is TGTGCCAGCAGTTTAGGCGGTAGCGGGGGAAATACCGGGGAGCTGTTTTTT. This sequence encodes CASSLGGSGGNTGELFF.

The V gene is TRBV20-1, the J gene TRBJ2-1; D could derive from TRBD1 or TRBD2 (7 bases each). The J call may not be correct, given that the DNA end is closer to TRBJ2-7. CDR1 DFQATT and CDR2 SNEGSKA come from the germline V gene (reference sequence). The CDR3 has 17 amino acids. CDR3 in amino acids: CSARDALTGRDYNEQYF. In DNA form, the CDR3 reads TGCAGTGCTAGAGATGCCCTGACAGGGAGGGACTACAATGAGCAGTACTTC.

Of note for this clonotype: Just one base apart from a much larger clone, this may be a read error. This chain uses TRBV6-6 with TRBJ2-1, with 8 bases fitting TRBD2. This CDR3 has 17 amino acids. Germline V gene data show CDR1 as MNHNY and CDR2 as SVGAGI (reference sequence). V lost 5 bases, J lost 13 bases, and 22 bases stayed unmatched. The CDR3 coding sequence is TGTGCCAGCAGTCCAGGGACTAGGCAGGGAACACAAGAGACCCAGTTCTTC. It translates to CASSPGTRQGTQETQFF.

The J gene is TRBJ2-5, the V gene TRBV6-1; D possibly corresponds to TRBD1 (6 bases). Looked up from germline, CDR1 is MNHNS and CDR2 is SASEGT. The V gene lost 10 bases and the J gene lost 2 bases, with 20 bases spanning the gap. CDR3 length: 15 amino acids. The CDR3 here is CANKKNRDIQETQYF. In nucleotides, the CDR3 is TGTGCCAACAAAAAAAACCGGGACATACAAGAGACCCAGTACTTC.